This entry lists 4 T cell receptor beta chains sequenced from one sample in a study of identical twins. TCRdb ran MiXCR on the 5' RACE reads and lists one entry per CDR3 protein. Counted here are 700,000 or so distinct CDR3 sequences, more than 6.5% occurring once; the ten biggest clones make up 0.75% to 1%. This sample was also put to use in a study of yellow fever vaccine responses in identical twins.

The sequenced sample was PBMCs. The receptor source for this set is a woman aged 18-30 years in good health.

This clonotype occurred a few times. The V call is TRBV12-3 or TRBV12-4, the J call TRBJ1-2, with D perhaps TRBD1 (5 bases). The ends were cut back, 5 bases at V and 4 bases at J, with 14 bases in the middle. The CDR3 length is 14 residues. The CDR3 nucleotides are TGTGCCAGCAGTGGGGACGGAAAGCTCTATGGCTACACCTTC. This codes for CASSGDGKLYGYTF.

The chain joins TRBV3-1 to TRBJ2-5, with 11 bases fitting TRBD2. V was pared by 1 base and J by 4 bases, with 5 bases of the junction left unmatched. The germline V gene encodes CDR1 LGHDT and CDR2 YNNKEL (reference sequence). This CDR3 has 16 amino acids. The CDR3 spells CASSQGVAGGRETQYF. In DNA, the CDR3 is TGTGCCAGCAGCCAAGGGGTAGCGGGAGGGCGAGAGACCCAGTACTTC.

This clonotype showed up just a few times. The rearrangement uses TRBV12-3 or TRBV12-4 and TRBJ2-3; 8 bases align to TRBD1. This CDR3 contains 18 residues. J lost 2 bases, V lost 6 bases, and 16 bases had no gene match. CDR3 in DNA: TGTGCCAGCAGCCCGGCCCGAGAGGGACAGGCCTCCACAGATACGCAGTATTTT. It translates to CASSPAREGQASTDTQYF.

The chain links TRBV29-1 to TRBJ2-1; no clear D. CDR1 and CDR2 (germline): SQVTM, ANQGSEA. CDR3 length equals 14 residues. The V and J ends lost 5 bases and 0 bases respectively, with 11 bases between them. The CDR3 DNA reads TGCAGCGTTTCTAGGTCGAGCTCCTACAATGAGCAGTTCTTC. Translation: CSVSRSSSYNEQFF.